This T cell receptor beta chain was documented in a study of cytomegalovirus exposure and HLA in healthy donors. PCR was performed using 60 Vbeta and 13 Jbeta primers. Measured with immunoSEQ multiplex PCR; TCRdb has only the in-frame clones, and not every one. The top ten hold 2.5% to 3.5% of the sample, which has some 40,000 clones, over 70% seen once. Study outcomes and limitations: It is likely that the observed cluster of highly shared sequence variants was a sequencing artifact.

As concerns this clone: Its cognate antigen is unknown.

V was pared by 3 bases and J by 8 bases, with 4 bases of the junction left unmatched. The germline gives CDR1 SEHNR, CDR2 FQNEAQ (reference sequence). The CDR3 consists of 14 residues. The receptor was isolated from a man over 45 in good health and CMV-seronegative. The sequenced sample was PBMCs. V and J are TRBV7-9 and TRBJ1-6, with 7 bases lining up with TRBD1. The CDR3 sequence is CASSFRDSYSPLHF. The CDR3 DNA is TGTGCCAGCAGCTTTAGGGACAGCTATTCACCCCTCCACTTT.